This T cell receptor beta chain was obtained from a study of CD8 T cells in ankylosing spondylitis. TCRdb reprocessed the 5' RACE reads via MiXCR and lists one record per CDR3 protein. The sample holds roughly 350,000 distinct CDR3 sequences, roughly 8% seen once. The CDR3 consists of 15 residues. V trimming: 6 bases; J trimming: 0 bases; junction bases outside the gene matches: 5. CDR1 is ENHRY, CDR2 SYGVKD, per germline. The study's findings and limits: Matched ankylosing spondylitis synovial fluid reportedly contained a significantly enriched population of disease-linked clones. In ankylosing spondylitis blood, a motif of roughly 8 highly homologous TCR beta variants appeared characteristic. A number of the motif variants had already been described in reactive arthritis synovial fluid and blood.

This clonotype appeared a few times. Its target is unknown. The V and J genes are TRBV10-3 and TRBJ2-5; 9 bases align to TRBD1. The TCR was taken from a male donor with ankylosing spondylitis. The sequenced material came from blood, either unsorted or a sorted T cell fraction (not recorded which). The CDR3 is CAISEGQGYQETQYF. In DNA, the CDR3 is TGTGCCATCAGCGAAGGACAGGGGTACCAAGAGACCCAGTACTTC.